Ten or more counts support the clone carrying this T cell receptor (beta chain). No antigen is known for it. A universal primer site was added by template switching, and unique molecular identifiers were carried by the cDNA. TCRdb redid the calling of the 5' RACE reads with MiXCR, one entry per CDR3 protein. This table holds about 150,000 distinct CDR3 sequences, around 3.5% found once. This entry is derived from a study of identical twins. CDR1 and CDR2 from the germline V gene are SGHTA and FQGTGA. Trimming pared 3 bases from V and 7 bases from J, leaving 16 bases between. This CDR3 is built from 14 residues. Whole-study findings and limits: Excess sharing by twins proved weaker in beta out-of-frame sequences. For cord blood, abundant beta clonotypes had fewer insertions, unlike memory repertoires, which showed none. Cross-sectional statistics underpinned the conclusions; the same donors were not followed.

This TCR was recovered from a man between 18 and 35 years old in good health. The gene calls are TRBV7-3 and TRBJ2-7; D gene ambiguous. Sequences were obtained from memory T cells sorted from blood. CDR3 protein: CASSFSPEVGEQYF. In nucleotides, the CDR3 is TGTGCCAGCAGCTTTTCTCCAGAGGTTGGGGAGCAGTACTTC. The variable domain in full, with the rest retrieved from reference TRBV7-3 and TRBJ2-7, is GAGVSQTPSNKVTEKGKYVELRCDPISGHTALYWYRQSLGQGPEFLIYFQGTGAADDSGLPNDRFFAVRPEGSVSTLKIQRTERGDSAVYLCASSFSPEVGEQYFGPGTRLTVT.